This T cell receptor beta chain comes out of a study of molecular identifiers for immune sequencing clone quantification. The overall study: Within a replicate experiment, RNA obtained from either approximately 20,000 or 98,000 naive CD8 cells was divided into five aliquots, and four of those aliquots were then sequenced. The study, taken as a whole, reports: Among under 1.1 million naive cells, spiked Jurkat TCR RNA from a single cell was reportedly detectable.

Naive CD8 T cells, phenotype CD8+CD4-CCR7+CD45RA+, were sorted. About this clonotype itself: Its target is not known. Since a much larger clone is just one base distant, this may be a read error. This likely comes from a read error, as the CDR3 has no conserved phenylalanine or tryptophan at its end.

A single record per CDR3 protein comes from TCRdb applying MiXCR to the PCR reads. The sample records 90,000 or so distinct CDR3 sequences, around 23% being singletons. V was clipped by 4 bases and J by 3 bases, with 13 bases between them. CDR1 LNHDA and CDR2 SQIVND come from the germline V gene (reference sequence). The CDR3 is made up of 14 amino acids. The chain joins TRBV19 to TRBJ2-7; possible D gene TRBD1, 6 bases. Sequenced input: naive CD8+ T cells from blood, with Jurkat cell RNA spiked in. Subset here: FACS-sorted CD8+CD4-CCR7+CD45RA+ naive T cells. This receptor was obtained from a human donor in good health. Some libraries in this study had Jurkat cell RNA spiked in. CDR3 sequence (DNA): TGTGCCAGTAGTACCGGGACACCGAACTACGAGCAGTACCTC. This gives the protein CASSTGTPNYEQYL.